Each of the 5 T cell receptor beta chains below was sequenced from the same sample in a study of T cell repertoires in cytomegalovirus infection. TCRdb recomputed calls from the reads with MiXCR, one row per CDR3 protein. The sample gives about 320,000 distinct CDR3 sequences, 8% to 9.5% of which show up once; around 4% is in the top ten. Sequencing input: PBMCs. The origin of the receptors is a human donor in good health (CMV status not recorded). Some clones in this sample may be carry-over from other donors' samples.

The rearrangement links TRBV20-1 to TRBJ1-1; D ambiguous. CDR3 length equals 14 residues. Germline lookup yields CDR1 DFQATT and CDR2 SNEGSKA (reference sequence). The V end was cut by 3 bases, the J end by 1 base, with 12 bases between. DNA of the CDR3: TGCAGTGCTAGGTCGAGGACGGCGAACACTGAAGCTTTCTTT. This translates into CSARSRTANTEAFF.

V gene TRBV27 combines with J gene TRBJ2-2, with D perhaps matching TRBD2 (5 bases). Germline V gene sequence: CDR1 MNHEY, CDR2 SMNVEV (reference sequence). V was pared by 2 bases and J by 0 bases, with 16 bases between. This CDR3 has 18 residues. DNA for the CDR3: TGTGCCAGCAGTTTAGCATTTGCTAGCCTCGCGAACACCGGGGAGCTGTTTTTT. Translation gives CASSLAFASLANTGELFF.

The CDR3 spells CASSEYTSGRARPQYF. CDR3 nucleotide sequence: TGTGCCAGCAGTGAATACACTAGCGGGAGAGCCCGTCCGCAGTATTTT. This chain connects TRBV25-1 to TRBJ2-3; 11 bases line up with TRBD2. The CDR3 has 16 amino acids. Trimming removed 0 bases from V and 10 bases from J; junction bases left unmatched: 9. Germline assignment: CDR1 MGHDK and CDR2 SYGVNS.

The sample holds many counts of this clonotype. V is TRBV7-8 and J is TRBJ2-3; 13 positions match TRBD2. V dropped 5 bases and J dropped 0; count of bases not matched to a gene: 2. The CDR3 totals 16 residues. Germline lookup yields CDR1 SGHVS and CDR2 FQNEAQ. The chain's CDR3 is CASSAGLAGSTDTQYF. As DNA, the CDR3 is TGTGCCAGCAGCGCGGGACTAGCGGGGAGCACAGATACGCAGTATTTT.

This clonotype was observed a few times. This chain joins TRBV13 and TRBJ2-1; D perhaps matches TRBD2 (6 bases). The CDR3 runs 15 residues. Germline lookup yields CDR1 PRHDT and CDR2 FYEKMQ (reference sequence). Trimming left V 4 bases short and J 2 bases short, with 12 bases between. CDR3 sequence: CASSSRSGPYNEQFF. The CDR3 DNA sequence: TGTGCCAGCAGCTCCCGTAGCGGCCCCTACAATGAGCAGTTCTTC. Filled out from reference TRBV13 and TRBJ2-1, the complete variable domain reads AAGVIQSPRHLIKEKRETATLKCYPIPRHDTVYWYQQGPGQDPQFLISFYEKMQSDKGSIPDRFSAQQFSDYHSELNMSSLELGDSALYFCASSSRSGPYNEQFFGPGTRLTVL.